This TCR beta chain was profiled in a study of cytotoxic CD8 clonotypes in ibrutinib-treated CLL. Study results and limitations: Patients showed higher baseline clonality than age-matched healthy donors, and it tracked circulating CD8+ T-cell counts. Sampling schedules were unmatched across sustained-remission and progressing patients.

The J segment lost 4 bases and the V segment lost 1 base, leaving 6 bases of the junction unmatched. CDR3 size: 15 residues. Germline loops: CDR1 SGHVS, CDR2 FQNEAQ. Sequencing used immunoSEQ multiplex PCR; TCRdb keeps in-frame clones, though not all of them. The sample consists of 130,000 or so clones, 70% to 80% of them appearing once. About this clone itself: The antigen is undetermined.

The origin of this receptor is a human donor with chronic lymphocytic leukemia. The sequenced sample was PBMCs, obtained after 12 months of ibrutinib treatment. The gene calls are TRBV7-8 and TRBJ2-7; 8 positions agree with TRBD2. CDR3 residues: CASSLESGSIYEQYF. CDR3 nucleotides: TGTGCCAGCAGCTTAGAAAGCGGGAGTATTTACGAGCAGTACTTC.